Each of the 24 T cell receptor beta chains below was sequenced from the same sample in a study of cytomegalovirus exposure and HLA in healthy donors. This PCR relied on a set of 60 Vbeta primers and 13 Jbeta primers. Here immunoSEQ multiplex PCR was the method, and the copy in TCRdb shows in-frame clones only, minus some. The data contain over 200,000 clones, approximately 82% of them seen just once; the ten biggest clones take up 3.8%. Input material: PBMCs. All receptors come from a male donor in good health and CMV-seronegative.

V and J are TRBV10-2 and TRBJ1-1; a possible D gene is TRBD1 (5 bases). This CDR3 region has 13 residues. Germline V gene lookup returns CDR1 WSHSY and CDR2 SAAADI. The V end was cut by 7 bases, the J end by 4 bases, with 13 bases between. The CDR3 reads CASTSSGPTEAFF. CDR3 DNA sequence: TGCGCCAGCACGAGCTCAGGGCCCACTGAAGCTTTCTTT.

V is TRBV19 and J is TRBJ2-6; D might be TRBD1 (6 bases). With 7 bases removed from V and 1 base from J, the gap between germline ends came to 14 bases. Germline V gives CDR1 LNHDA, CDR2 SQIVND (reference sequence). There are 16 residues in the CDR3. As DNA, the CDR3 is TGTGCCAGTACGGGGACAACCCTATCTGGGGCCAACGTCCTGACTTTC. This translates into CASTGTTLSGANVLTF.

A few counts support this clone. The chain carries TRBV28 and TRBJ2-7, with 7 bases lining up with TRBD1. Germline CDR1 MDHEN, CDR2 SYDVKM. V was clipped by 6 bases and J by 3 bases; unmatched bases: 11. The CDR3 has 15 residues. CDR3 sequence reads: CASSTTGSRIYEQYF. Written as DNA, the CDR3 is TGTGCCAGCAGCACGACAGGGAGTAGGATCTACGAGCAGTACTTC. Drawing the rest from reference TRBV28 and TRBJ2-7, the complete variable domain is DVKVTQSSRYLVKRTGEKVFLECVQDMDHENMFWYRQDPGLGLRLIYFSYDVKMKEKGDIPEGYSVSREKKERFSLILESASTNQTSMYLCASSTTGSRIYEQYFGPGTRLTVT.

This sequence joins TRBV29-1 and TRBJ2-4; D remains unclear. The germline V gene has CDR1 SQVTM and CDR2 ANQGSEA. The CDR3 sequence is 12 residues long. Trimming left V 0 bases short and J 6 bases short, with 6 bases between. The CDR3 nucleotides read TGCAGCGTTGAAGATCAGGCAAACATTCAGTACTTC. Amino acid sequence: CSVEDQANIQYF.

This clone was found a few times. This chain uses TRBV10-3 with TRBJ2-7; D is perhaps TRBD2 (7 bases). The CDR3 has 13 residues. In germline, CDR1 is ENHRY, CDR2 SYGVKD. V was cut by 8 bases and J by 0 bases, with 11 bases left in between. DNA for the CDR3: TGTGCCATCGGGGGAGGGGGCTCCTACGAGCAGTACTTC. It codes for CAIGGGGSYEQYF.

Concerning this clone itself: Other DNA sequences in this sample translate to the same CDR3. The chain combines TRBV28 with TRBJ1-3; D is unresolved. The germline CDR1 and CDR2 sequences are MDHEN and SYDVKM. V dropped 3 bases and J dropped 1 base, with 7 bases sitting between them. This CDR3 spans 14 amino acids. The CDR3 DNA is TGTGCCAGCAGTTTTCGAGGATCTGGAAACACCATATATTTT. Translated, it gives CASSFRGSGNTIYF.

This CDR3 reads CASSVAEGQGTFYEQYF. The CDR3 bases are TGTGCCAGCAGCGTAGCTGAAGGACAGGGGACCTTCTACGAGCAGTACTTC. This chain links TRBV9 with TRBJ2-7; TRBD1 aligns across 9 bases. The CDR3 contains 17 residues. Germline lookup yields CDR1 SGDLS and CDR2 YYNGEE. With 0 bases clipped from V and 3 bases from J, the junction kept 10 bases outside the gene matches.

This rearrangement joins TRBV9 to TRBJ2-1; the D is unclear. This CDR3 has 16 residues. V was pared by 1 base and J by 7 bases, with 18 bases between. CDR1 and CDR2 (germline): SGDLS, YYNGEE. In DNA form, the CDR3 reads TGTGCCAGCAGCGTATCCGGAGCGACGACGTGGAATGAGCAGTTCTTC. Translation gives CASSVSGATTWNEQFF. The whole variable domain, remainder taken from reference TRBV9 and TRBJ2-1, is DSGVTQTPKHLITATGQRVTLRCSPRSGDLSVYWYQQSLDQGLQFLIQYYNGEERAKGNILERFSAQQFPDLHSELNLSSLELGDSALYFCASSVSGATTWNEQFFGPGTRLTVL.

The chain has TRBV7-9 and TRBJ2-1; D is undetermined. Germline CDR1 SEHNR, CDR2 FQNEAQ (reference sequence). The CDR3 consists of 12 residues. With 0 bases removed from V and 14 bases from J, the gap between germline ends came to 11 bases. The CDR3 sequence is CASSLARLVEFF. CDR3 in DNA: TGTGCCAGCAGCTTAGCCCGTTTAGTTGAGTTCTTC.

This clone was counted a single time. The chain has TRBV7-3 and TRBJ1-2; TRBD1 matches 8 bases. Looked up from germline, CDR1 is SGHTA and CDR2 is FQGTGA. The V and J ends lost 6 bases and 4 bases, in that order; junction bases with no gene match: 13. The CDR3 is made up of 16 amino acids. The CDR3 spells CASSPTGALSPYGYTF. Here the CDR3 DNA reads TGTGCCAGCAGTCCGACAGGGGCGCTGAGTCCCTATGGCTACACCTTC.

The sample holds one count of this clone. The chain carries TRBV5-4 and TRBJ2-1; 8 bases match TRBD2. The CDR3 has 17 residues. Germline CDR1 and CDR2: SGHNT and YYREEE (reference sequence). The J segment lost 0 bases and the V segment lost 3 bases, leaving 8 bases of the junction unmatched. The CDR3 reads CASSSSLTSGSYNEQFF. The CDR3 DNA reads as TGTGCCAGCAGCTCCTCTCTCACTAGCGGCTCCTACAATGAGCAGTTCTTC.

In this sample, this clone turned up a few times. The chain joins TRBV27 to TRBJ2-7; D unresolved. The germline CDR1 and CDR2 sequences are MNHEY and SMNVEV (reference sequence). V shed 4 bases and J shed 5 bases, with 9 bases lying between them. This CDR3 comprises 12 residues. This CDR3 is CASSSNIHEQYF. DNA for the CDR3: TGTGCCAGCAGTTCAAACATTCACGAGCAGTACTTC.

CDR3 loop: CASSLDSGSPYEQYF. Here the CDR3 DNA reads TGTGCCAGCAGTTTAGATAGCGGGAGTCCCTACGAGCAGTACTTC. The chain couples TRBV28 to TRBJ2-7; 9 positions agree with TRBD2. The CDR3 spans 15 residues. Trimming removed 2 bases from V and 2 bases from J; junction bases left unmatched: 4. In germline, CDR1 is MDHEN, CDR2 SYDVKM. Complete variable domain (other parts from reference TRBV28 and TRBJ2-7): DVKVTQSSRYLVKRTGEKVFLECVQDMDHENMFWYRQDPGLGLRLIYFSYDVKMKEKGDIPEGYSVSREKKERFSLILESASTNQTSMYLCASSLDSGSPYEQYFGPGTRLTVT.

This clone was picked up one time. This sequence joins TRBV1 and TRBJ2-2; TRBD2, the D gene given by the table, was not confirmed from the DNA. TRBV1 is annotated as a pseudogene. This CDR3 region has 16 residues. CDR3 protein: CTSSPCSAGNTGELFF. The CDR3 coding sequence is TGCACCAGCAGCCCGTGCAGTGCGGGGAACACCGGGGAGCTGTTTTTT.

The chain couples TRBV10-3 to TRBJ1-2; a weak D match, TRBD1 (6 bases). Germline lookup yields CDR1 ENHRY and CDR2 SYGVKD. Trimming cost V 10 bases and J 8 bases, with 11 bases left between them. The CDR3 consists of 10 residues. DNA of the CDR3: TGTGCCACCATGGGACAAGGCTACACCTTC. Translating it yields CATMGQGYTF.

Only a few counts were recorded for this clone. This chain connects TRBV29-1 to TRBJ1-1; TRBD1 might be the D (5 bases). CDR1 SQVTM and CDR2 ANQGSEA come from the germline V gene. The ends were cut back, 5 bases at V and 1 base at J, with 8 bases in the middle. The CDR3 loop spans 12 amino acids. Here the CDR3 reads CSVNTGNTEAFF. CDR3 nucleotide sequence: TGCAGCGTTAACACAGGGAACACTGAAGCTTTCTTT.

The V call is TRBV5-6, the J call TRBJ1-2; 7 positions agree with TRBD1. Germline CDR1 is SGHDT and CDR2 is YYEEEE. This CDR3 region has 13 residues. The V segment lost 4 bases and the J segment 10 bases; nucleotides outside the gene matches: 10. CDR3 bases: TGTGCCAGCAGCCAGACAGGGTCAAGGGTCTACACCTTC. Translation gives CASSQTGSRVYTF.

The count of this clone is one. J is TRBJ2-5 and V is TRBV6-5; possible D gene TRBD2, 6 bases. Looked up from germline, CDR1 is MNHEY and CDR2 is SVGAGI. The CDR3 has 16 amino acids. V lost 0 bases and J lost 5, with 16 bases in between. CDR3 residues: CASSYSPAEGWETQYF. CDR3 nucleotide sequence: TGTGCCAGCAGTTACTCCCCGGCGGAGGGATGGGAGACCCAGTACTTC.

This clone was detected only once. The rearrangement joins TRBV4-1 to TRBJ2-7; TRBD1 might be the D (6 bases). This CDR3 is 15 amino acids long. The germline V gene has CDR1 MGHRA and CDR2 YSYEKL. V was shortened by 4 bases and J by 0 bases, with 13 bases between the two germline ends. Written as DNA, the CDR3 is TGCGCCAGCAGCCTAATAGACAGGTCCTCCTACGAGCAGTACTTC. The encoded protein is CASSLIDRSSYEQYF.

This sequence joins TRBV19 and TRBJ2-5; 8 bases map to TRBD1. The DNA matches TRBJ2-7 better at its end, which makes the J call doubtful. The CDR3 consists of 15 residues. CDR1 LNHDA and CDR2 SQIVND come from the germline V gene (reference sequence). CDR3 coding DNA: TGTGCCAGTAGTATAACGGGACAGGCCACCTACGAGCAGTACTTC. It codes for CASSITGQATYEQYF.

This chain links TRBV18 with TRBJ1-4; 8 bases agree with TRBD1. J gave up 4 bases and V 5 bases, and 3 bases lay outside the gene matches. The CDR3 length is 14 residues. The germline gives CDR1 KGHSH, CDR2 LQKENI. The CDR3 reads CASSETGVNEKLFF. The CDR3 nucleotides read TGTGCCAGCTCAGAGACAGGGGTTAATGAAAAACTGTTTTTT.

This clone was seen a few times. The V call is TRBV14, the J call TRBJ2-1, with TRBD1 matching over 10 bases. CDR3 size: 14 residues. J lost 8 bases, V lost 4 bases, and 5 bases had no gene match. CDR1 SGHDN and CDR2 FVKESK come from the germline V gene. The CDR3 sequence is CASSRDRGVDEQFF. The DNA for the CDR3 is TGTGCCAGCAGCCGGGACAGGGGCGTCGATGAGCAGTTCTTC.

The chain joins TRBV7-2 to TRBJ2-2; TRBD1 matches 8 bases. Trimming at V came to 1 base and at J to 8 bases, leaving 9 bases not matched to a gene. The CDR3 is made up of 16 amino acids. CDR1 and CDR2 from the germline V gene are SGHTA and FQGNSA. The CDR3 region is CASSLGTGSLAGELFF. The CDR3 DNA reads as TGTGCCAGCAGCTTAGGGACAGGGTCCCTGGCGGGGGAGCTGTTTTTT.

CDR3 loop: CASSLGLLAGGPDTQYF. In nucleotides, the CDR3 is TGTGCCAGCAGTTTGGGATTACTAGCGGGAGGGCCGGATACGCAGTATTTT. V gene TRBV27 combines with J gene TRBJ2-3; 13 bases are shared with TRBD2. This CDR3 has 17 residues. V shed 3 bases and J 6 bases; nucleotides not matched to a gene: 9. Germline-derived CDR1 and CDR2 are MNHEY and SMNVEV (reference sequence).